The 30 T cell receptor beta chains reported below all come from one sample, sequenced in a study of CD8+CD57+ T cells in acquired aplastic anemia. Whoever was chosen for sequencing had shown CD8+CD57+ cell expansion by flow cytometry. Researchers used genomic DNA as the template to profile TCR beta VDJ and CDR3. In TCRdb, the reads were re-called with MiXCR into one record per CDR3 protein. In the table there are about 200,000 distinct CDR3 sequences, about half of which are singletons. The sample consisted of sorted CD4+, CD8+, or CD8+CD57+ T cells (not recorded which) from PBMCs. Every receptor here comes from a human donor with aplastic anemia.

The chain is built from TRBV15 and TRBJ2-7; D gene ambiguous. V was pared by 0 bases and J by 7 bases, with 10 bases between. This CDR3 is 13 amino acids long. CDR1 and CDR2 from the germline V gene are LNHNV and YYDKDF (reference sequence). In DNA form, the CDR3 reads TGTGCCACCAGCAGAGATTACAGTCGGGAGCAGTACTTC. The encoded protein is CATSRDYSREQYF.

Worth noting for this clonotype: Since a much larger clone is just one base distant, this may be a read error. The chain employs TRBV4-1 and TRBJ1-2, with TRBD1 identical over 7 bases. CDR1 MGHRA and CDR2 YSYEKL come from the germline V gene. This CDR3 is built from 15 residues. The CDR3 sequence: CTSSQVGQGGLGYTF. In DNA, the CDR3 is TGCACCAGCAGCCAAGTGGGACAAGGGGGCTTGGGCTACACCTTC.

The table lists this clonotype with many counts. The J gene is TRBJ2-7, the V gene TRBV20-1; 8 nucleotides line up with TRBD1. V was clipped by 3 bases and J by 0 bases; unmatched bases: 13. The germline gives CDR1 DFQATT, CDR2 SNEGSKA (reference sequence). The length of the CDR3 is 17 residues. The CDR3 region has the DNA TGCAGTGCTAGTGACAGGGGCCTTCGTACCCCCTCCTACGAGCAGTACTTC. Translating gives CSASDRGLRTPSYEQYF.

This clonotype came up many times. This rearrangement joins TRBV7-2 to TRBJ2-5; D possibly corresponds to TRBD1 (6 bases). Germline V gene sequence: CDR1 SGHTA, CDR2 FQGNSA. V gave up 3 bases and J gave up 5 bases, with 13 bases separating them. The CDR3 consists of 14 residues. Written as DNA, the CDR3 is TGTGCCAGCAGCTTCGGTGGGGGCCGGGAGACCCAGTACTTC. As protein: CASSFGGGRETQYF.

This clonotype showed up many times. V and J are TRBV2 and TRBJ1-5; D perhaps matches TRBD1 (6 bases). CDR1 is SNHLY and CDR2 is FYNNEI in the germline V gene. The CDR3 length is 13 residues. V dropped 6 bases and J dropped 4 bases, with 10 bases sitting between them. The CDR3 loop reads CASRGQENQPQHF. CDR3 DNA sequence: TGTGCCAGCAGGGGACAAGAGAATCAGCCCCAGCATTTT.

The CDR3 DNA reads as TGCGCCAGCAGCTTGACGGTGTACTCACCCCTCCACTTT. This sequence encodes CASSLTVYSPLHF. The gene calls are TRBV5-1 and TRBJ1-6; no clear D. The CDR3 contains 13 residues. Germline V gene data show CDR1 as SGHRS and CDR2 as YFSETQ. V dropped 1 base and J dropped 10 bases, with 9 bases sitting between them.

With regard to this clonotype: Its ends do not fully match the called genes, so a read error is possible. The V and J genes are TRBV24-1 and TRBJ2-2; 8 bases match TRBD2. The germline CDR1 and CDR2 sequences are KGHDR and SFDVKD. The CDR3 has 15 amino acids. CDR3 sequence: CASSDGGAGTGELFF. The CDR3 region has the DNA TGCGCCAGCAGTGACGGGGGGGCCGGCACCGGGGAGCTGTTTTTT.

Ten or more counts support this clonotype. This chain connects TRBV27 to TRBJ1-6; 7 nucleotides line up with TRBD1. Germline CDR1 and CDR2: MNHEY and SMNVEV (reference sequence). This CDR3 spans 16 amino acids. Trimming took 3 bases from V and 7 from J; bases not matched to a gene: 9. CDR3 residues: CASSFSGDRENSPLHF. The CDR3 DNA is TGTGCCAGCAGTTTTTCTGGAGACAGGGAAAATTCACCCCTCCACTTT.

Ten or more counts support this clonotype. This rearrangement joins TRBV20-1 to TRBJ2-7, with 10 nucleotides matching TRBD2. CDR3 size: 16 residues. The germline V gene encodes CDR1 DFQATT and CDR2 SNEGSKA (reference sequence). J gave up 2 bases and V 2 bases, and 9 bases lay outside the gene matches. The DNA for the CDR3 is TGCAGTGCTAGAATCCCTAGCGGGGGTAAGGCCTACGAGCAGTACTTC. It encodes CSARIPSGGKAYEQYF.

In this sample, this clonotype turned up many times. The chain combines TRBV7-3 with TRBJ1-6; D is possibly TRBD1 (6 bases). The CDR3 covers 14 residues. Between the trimmed V and J ends, which lost 5 bases and 11 bases, there was a span of 16 bases. CDR1 and CDR2 (germline): SGHTA, FQGTGA. CDR3 residues: CASSAWLSGAPLHF. The CDR3 DNA follows: TGTGCCAGCAGCGCCTGGCTCTCAGGGGCACCCCTCCACTTT.

The V and J genes are TRBV24-1 and TRBJ1-5, with a possible D match to TRBD1 (5 bases). This CDR3 spans 14 amino acids. The V end was cut by 5 bases, the J end by 3 bases, with 10 bases between. Germline V gene sequence: CDR1 KGHDR, CDR2 SFDVKD. The CDR3 DNA sequence: TGTGCCACCAGTGGCGGACAACTCAATCAGCCCCAGCATTTT. Amino acid sequence: CATSGGQLNQPQHF.

For this clonotype: Just one base apart from a much larger clone, this may be a read error. The V and J genes are TRBV12-5 and TRBJ1-1; 7 positions match TRBD1. The CDR3 runs 14 residues. The V gene's germline CDR1 is LGHNT and CDR2 FRNRAP. In DNA form, the CDR3 reads TGTGCCAGCAGTTTTGACAGGGAGGGTACTGGAGCTTTCTTT. Translating gives CASSFDREGTGAFF.

V gene TRBV10-3 combines with J gene TRBJ2-7; perhaps TRBD1 as D (8 bases). This CDR3 is 17 amino acids long. Trimming stripped 11 bases from V and 0 bases from J, with 26 bases between. In germline, CDR1 is ENHRY, CDR2 SYGVKD. CDR3 nucleotides: TGTGCCGGCAGTCCTTATCCTTACAGGGGGGGCTCCTACGAGCAGTACTTC. Its protein is CAGSPYPYRGGSYEQYF.

This clonotype has just one count. The CDR3 region has the DNA TGTGCCAGCAGCGTAGGGACAGGGACGGGCAGCACCATATATTTT. This sequence encodes CASSVGTGTGSTIYF. The chain combines TRBV7-9 with TRBJ1-3, with TRBD1 matching 9 bases. This CDR3 comprises 15 residues. V lost 5 bases, J lost 9 bases, and 11 bases stayed unmatched. CDR1 is SEHNR and CDR2 is FQNEAQ in the germline V gene (reference sequence). The full variable domain, rest sourced from reference TRBV7-9 and TRBJ1-3, is DTGVSQNPRHKITKRGQNVTFRCDPISEHNRLYWYRQTLGQGPEFLTYFQNEAQLEKSRLLSDRFSAERPKGSFSTLEIQRTEQGDSAMYLCASSVGTGTGSTIYFGEGSWLTVV.

A remark on this clonotype: The conserved closing phenylalanine or tryptophan is absent in this CDR3, likely reflecting a read error. This chain joins TRBV6-5 and TRBJ1-1; tentative D call: TRBD1 (5 bases). Germline V gene data show CDR1 as MNHEY and CDR2 as SVGAGI. Trimming shortened V by 5 bases and J by 1 base, and 8 bases separated the two germline ends. The CDR3 length is 13 residues. The CDR3, as DNA: TGTGCCAGCAGTGTGGGGGGGAACACTGAAGCTTTCTTA. Amino acid sequence: CASSVGGNTEAFL.

The rearrangement links TRBV9 to TRBJ1-1; TRBD1 matches at 9 bases. J gave up 5 bases and V 2 bases, and 7 bases lay outside the gene matches. In germline, CDR1 is SGDLS, CDR2 YYNGEE. The CDR3 has 15 amino acids. The CDR3 nucleotides read TGTGCCAGCAGCGTGGGACAGGGCGCACAAACTGAAGCTTTCTTT. Residues: CASSVGQGAQTEAFF.

Of note for this clonotype: Just one base apart from a much larger clone, this may be a read error. The chain carries TRBV10-3 and TRBJ2-7, with D possibly TRBD1 on 6 matching bases. The CDR3 is 17 amino acids. Looked up from germline, CDR1 is ENHRY and CDR2 is SYGVKD. The germline V and J ends were trimmed by 3 bases and 5 bases, with 23 bases remaining between them. The CDR3 region has the DNA TGTGCCATCAGTGATAGGCCCGGACAGCTTCATGGGGACGAGCAGTACTTC. It yields the protein CAISDRPGQLHGDEQYF.

This clonotype occurred a few times. A much larger clone sits a single nucleotide away, making a read error possible. The chain employs TRBV7-3 and TRBJ2-3; 11 bases are a match to TRBD1. Looked up from germline, CDR1 is SGHTA and CDR2 is FQGTGA. Trimming removed 5 bases from V and 6 bases from J; junction bases left unmatched: 7. This CDR3 spans 15 amino acids. The CDR3 here is CASSPGTGGSDTQYF. The CDR3 DNA is TGTGCCAGCAGCCCCGGGACAGGGGGGTCCGATACGCAGTATTTT.

In the case of this clonotype: Given a much more abundant clone one base away, this may be a read error. The rearrangement uses TRBV12-3 or TRBV12-4 and TRBJ1-5; D gene ambiguous. The CDR3 runs to 13 residues. The CDR3 sequence: CASSLVANQLQHF. The CDR3 coding sequence is TGTGCCAGCAGTTTAGTAGCGAATCAGCTCCAGCATTTT.

This rearrangement joins TRBV15 to TRBJ1-6, with D maybe TRBD1 (6 bases). The CDR3 length is 15 residues. Trimming removed 3 bases at V and 10 bases at J, with 16 bases between. The germline V gene has CDR1 LNHNV and CDR2 YYDKDF (reference sequence). Written as DNA, the CDR3 is TGTGCCACCAGCAGCCCCGGAAGGGGGGACTCACCCCTCCACTTT. Its translation: CATSSPGRGDSPLHF.

J is TRBJ1-3 and V is TRBV12-3 or TRBV12-4; D is unclear. V was pared by 3 bases and J by 3 bases, with 12 bases between. This CDR3 region has 15 residues. In nucleotides, the CDR3 is TGTGCCAGCAGTTTTAGTCGAGGGCTTGGAAACACCATATATTTT. Its protein is CASSFSRGLGNTIYF.

Only one count was recorded for this clonotype. A single base separates this from a much larger clone, so it may be a read error. The genes are TRBV9 and TRBJ2-1; 10 positions agree with TRBD1. Losses at the gene ends were 0 bases for V and 8 bases for J; bases not matched to a gene: 8. CDR3 length: 16 amino acids. Germline V gene data show CDR1 as SGDLS and CDR2 as YYNGEE. The CDR3 is CASSVGGSTGGYEQFF. CDR3 DNA: TGTGCCAGCAGCGTAGGGGGTTCGACAGGGGGCTATGAGCAGTTCTTC. Full variable domain (outside the CDR3, taken from reference TRBV9 and TRBJ2-1): DSGVTQTPKHLITATGQRVTLRCSPRSGDLSVYWYQQSLDQGLQFLIQYYNGEERAKGNILERFSAQQFPDLHSELNLSSLELGDSALYFCASSVGGSTGGYEQFFGPGTRLTVL.

This clonotype was seen repeatedly, ten times or more. The chain has TRBV6-1 and TRBJ2-7, with 9 bases that match TRBD1. Germline V gene sequence: CDR1 MNHNS, CDR2 SASEGT. This CDR3 is 13 amino acids long. J gave up 5 bases and V 6 bases, and 5 bases lay outside the gene matches. The chain's CDR3 is CASRGTGMNEQYF. The CDR3 DNA sequence: TGTGCCAGCAGAGGGACAGGGATGAACGAGCAGTACTTC.

The rearrangement uses TRBV6-5 and TRBJ1-1; D perhaps matches TRBD1 (5 bases). This CDR3 region has 11 residues. Germline-derived CDR1 and CDR2 are MNHEY and SVGAGI. Between the trimmed V and J ends, which lost 6 bases and 5 bases, there was a span of 7 bases. The CDR3, as DNA: TGTGCCAGCAGCAAGGGGACTGAAGCTTTCTTT. This sequence encodes CASSKGTEAFF.

This rearrangement joins TRBV7-2 to TRBJ2-7; no firm D call. V gave up 3 bases and J gave up 6 bases, with 15 bases separating them. Germline V gives CDR1 SGHTA, CDR2 FQGNSA. This CDR3 is built from 14 residues. As DNA, the CDR3 is TGTGCCAGCAGCTTCAAGTACGATGGGGTCGAGCAGTACTTC. This translates into CASSFKYDGVEQYF.

V usage is TRBV11-1 and J usage is TRBJ2-7, with 8 bases matching TRBD1. The junction had 6 bases not matched to a gene; V was cut back by 5 bases and J by 0 bases. This CDR3 spans 15 amino acids. Per germline, CDR1 SGHAT and CDR2 FQDESV (reference sequence). The DNA of the CDR3 is TGTGCCAGCAGCCTCAACAGGGGGACCTCCTACGAGCAGTACTTC. It is translated as CASSLNRGTSYEQYF.

The chain couples TRBV2 to TRBJ2-5, with 7 bases matching TRBD2. J lost 7 bases, V lost 9 bases, and 14 bases had no gene match. Germline V gives CDR1 SNHLY, CDR2 FYNNEI. CDR3 length: 14 amino acids. CDR3: CASIGEGDWRTQYF. Here the CDR3 DNA reads TGTGCCAGTATTGGGGAGGGTGATTGGCGGACCCAGTACTTC.

On this clonotype: A much larger clone lies a single base off, so this may be a read error. V gene TRBV19 combines with J gene TRBJ2-2, with D possibly matching TRBD2 (6 bases). Between the trimmed V and J ends, which lost 7 bases and 3 bases, there was a span of 15 bases. Germline CDR1 LNHDA, CDR2 SQIVND (reference sequence). The CDR3 is 15 residues long. The CDR3 DNA follows: TGTGCCAGTACTCGCCGGGGGATAGACACCGGGGAGCTGTTTTTT. Protein: CASTRRGIDTGELFF. Based on the CDR3 plus reference TRBV19 and TRBJ2-2, the full variable domain is DGGITQSPKYLFRKEGQNVTLSCEQNLNHDAMYWYRQDPGQGLRLIYYSQIVNDFQKGDIAEGYSVSREKKESFPLTVTSAQKNPTAFYLCASTRRGIDTGELFFGEGSRLTVL.

Turning to this clonotype: It may be a read error: a sequence one base away is much more abundant. The conserved phenylalanine or tryptophan is not found at the CDR3 terminus, so this likely reflects a read error. CDR3 amino acids: CASSAGQIQETQYS. CDR3 DNA: TGTGCCAGCAGTGCTGGACAGATCCAAGAGACCCAGTACTCC. V and J are TRBV2 and TRBJ2-5; D is possibly TRBD1 (6 bases). CDR1 is SNHLY and CDR2 is FYNNEI in the germline V gene. The germline V and J ends were trimmed by 4 bases and 1 base, with 10 bases remaining between them. The CDR3 is 14 residues long.

The V call is TRBV19, the J call TRBJ2-7, with 8 bases aligning to TRBD2. Losses at the gene ends were 7 bases for V and 1 base for J; bases not matched to a gene: 12. Germline values: CDR1 LNHDA, CDR2 SQIVND (reference sequence). There are 16 residues in the CDR3. This chain's CDR3 is CASNTGGAMGSYEQYF. CDR3 nucleotide sequence: TGTGCCAGTAACACCGGGGGGGCGATGGGGTCCTACGAGCAGTACTTC.